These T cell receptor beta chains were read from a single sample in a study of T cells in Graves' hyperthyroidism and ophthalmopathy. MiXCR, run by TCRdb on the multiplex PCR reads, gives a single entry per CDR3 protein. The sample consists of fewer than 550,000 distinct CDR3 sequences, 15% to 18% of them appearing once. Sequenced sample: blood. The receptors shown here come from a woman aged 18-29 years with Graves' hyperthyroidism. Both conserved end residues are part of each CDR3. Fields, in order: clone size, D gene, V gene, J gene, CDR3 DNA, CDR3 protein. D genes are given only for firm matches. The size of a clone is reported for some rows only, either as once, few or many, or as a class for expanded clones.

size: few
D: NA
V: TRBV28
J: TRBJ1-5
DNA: TGTGCCAGCAGTCCTCAATTCGGACACCTTAATCAGCCCCAGCATTTT
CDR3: CASSPQFGHLNQPQHF

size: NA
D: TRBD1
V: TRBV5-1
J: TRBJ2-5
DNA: TGCGCCAGCAGCTTGGGGGACAGGGAAGGGGAGACCCAGTACTTC
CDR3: CASSLGDREGETQYF

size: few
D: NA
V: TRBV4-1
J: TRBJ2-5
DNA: TGCGCCAGCAGCCAAGAAGGAGGACCTTCGGAGACCCAGTACTTC
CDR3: CASSQEGGPSETQYF

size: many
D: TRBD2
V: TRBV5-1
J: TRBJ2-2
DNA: TGCGCCAGCAGCTGGACTAGCGGGAGGGCCGCGAACACCGGGGAGCTGTTTTTT
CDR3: CASSWTSGRAANTGELFF

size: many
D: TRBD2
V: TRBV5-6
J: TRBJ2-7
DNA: TGTGCCAGCAGCCGGGGACTAGCGGGAGCGGGCATTGACGAGCAGTACTTC
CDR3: CASSRGLAGAGIDEQYF

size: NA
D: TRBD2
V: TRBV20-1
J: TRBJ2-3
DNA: TGCGGCTTACTAGCGGGGGGCGCAGATACGCAGTATTTT
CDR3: CGLLAGGADTQYF

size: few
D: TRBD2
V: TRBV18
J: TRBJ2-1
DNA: TGTGCCAGCTCACCCCCGGGACTAGCAAACTACAATGAGCAGTTCTTC
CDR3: CASSPPGLANYNEQFF

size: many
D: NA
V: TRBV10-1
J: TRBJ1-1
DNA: TGCGCCAGCAGTGAGTCGTTGGGGGCGAGAAAAGCTTTCTTT
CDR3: CASSESLGARKAFF

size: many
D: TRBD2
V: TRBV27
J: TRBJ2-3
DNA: TGTGCCAGCAGTTTATCGAAGGCTAGCGGGATGGTCACAGATACGCAGTATTTT
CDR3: CASSLSKASGMVTDTQYF

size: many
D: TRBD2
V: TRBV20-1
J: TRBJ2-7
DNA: TGCAGTGCTACCCCCGGGACTAGCGTCGCCTACGAGCAGTACTTC
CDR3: CSATPGTSVAYEQYF

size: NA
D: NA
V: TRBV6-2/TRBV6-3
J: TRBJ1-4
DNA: TGTGCCAGCAGTTACAATCTGTGGAATGAAAAACTGTTTTTT
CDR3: CASSYNLWNEKLFF

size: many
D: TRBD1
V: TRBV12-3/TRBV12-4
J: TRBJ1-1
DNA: TGTGCCAGCAGGCAACAGGGGGTAGGCACTGAAGCTTTCTTT
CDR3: CASRQQGVGTEAFF

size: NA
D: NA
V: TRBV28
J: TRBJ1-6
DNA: TGTGCCAGCAGTTTGGGGGGGATTTTAAGCTCACCCCTCCACTTT
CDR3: CASSLGGILSSPLHF

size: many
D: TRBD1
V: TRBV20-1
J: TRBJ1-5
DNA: TGCAGTGCTAGCGGGACAGGCAATCAGCCCCAGCATTTT
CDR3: CSASGTGNQPQHF

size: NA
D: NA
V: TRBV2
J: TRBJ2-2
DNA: TGTGCCAGCAGTCAAAAGGCAGGGGAGACCGGGGAGCTGTTTTTT
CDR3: CASSQKAGETGELFF

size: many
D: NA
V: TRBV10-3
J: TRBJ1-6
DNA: TGTGCCATCAGTGAGTGGAAGGGTAATTCACCCCTCCACTTT
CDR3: CAISEWKGNSPLHF

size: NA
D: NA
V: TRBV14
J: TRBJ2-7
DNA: TGTGCCAGCAGCCAGTCCACAGGGAGCTCCTACGAGCAGTACTTC
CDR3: CASSQSTGSSYEQYF